The rows below give T cell receptor beta chains drawn from one sample of a study of T-cell reconstitution after alpha-beta-depleted transplantation in children. In TCRdb, the PCR reads were re-called with MiXCR into one record per CDR3 protein. In the table there are 700,000 to 850,000 distinct CDR3 sequences, around 17% of which are singletons. The sample here was PBMCs, mostly from graft donor cells, taken 360 days after TCRalphabeta/CD19-depleted stem cell transplant. These receptors were obtained from a male patient younger than 18 who had a stem cell transplant for acute lymphoblastic leukemia, so the T cells may come from the graft donor. CDR3s include the opening cysteine and the closing phenylalanine or tryptophan.

TRBJ2-1 | TRBV27 | CASSPRAGLAYNEQFF
TRBJ2-2 | TRBV14 | CASSQDLRLGNTGELFF
TRBJ2-5 | TRBV18 | CASSPPPLPGQETQYF
TRBJ2-7 | TRBV5-4 | CASSLVGLQLASSYEQYF
TRBJ2-6 | TRBV6-5 | CASGGGRYSGANVLTF
TRBJ1-1 | TRBV20-1 | CSASRPEAFF
TRBJ2-1 | TRBV27 | CASSQLGQGSYHEQFF
TRBJ2-1 | TRBV28 | CASTAPGLPLGSSYNEQFF
TRBJ2-7 | TRBV6-1 | CASRWGSLYEQYF
TRBJ1-3 | TRBV27 | CASSSLVGTIYF
TRBJ2-3 | TRBV29-1 | CSASGGLSTDTQYF
TRBJ2-1 | TRBV5-1 | CASSMTGIPSYNEQFF
TRBJ2-2 | TRBV29-1 | CSVEISGRSANTGELFF
TRBJ2-7 | TRBV5-1 | CASSLEVIGAYEQYF
TRBJ2-3 | TRBV11-1 | CASSQSGTSGSSSTDTQYF
TRBJ2-1 | TRBV12-3/TRBV12-4 | CASRNPGPPVKGHEQFF
TRBJ2-2 | TRBV4-1 | CASNHPWRDGGELFF
TRBJ1-5 | TRBV11-2 | CASSLWTGENQPQHF
TRBJ2-1 | TRBV12-3/TRBV12-4 | CASSPRTSGSLNEQFF
TRBJ2-1 | TRBV6-1 | CASRTGSRPYNEQFF
TRBJ2-1 | TRBV10-3 | CAISESGLTAVYEQFF
TRBJ2-4 | TRBV5-1 | CASSSSGRAGIQYF
TRBJ1-1 | TRBV7-8 | CASSLKGQGGRIWTEAFF
TRBJ2-1 | TRBV15 | CATSAGGLAGVSSYNEQFF
TRBJ2-7 | TRBV10-3 | CAITPFSGRDEQYF
TRBJ2-1 | TRBV3-1 | CASSQDWGRVGDEQFF
TRBJ2-1 | TRBV27 | CASSFRRSGRAYNEQFF
TRBJ2-3 | TRBV5-1 | CASSSAGGVTDTQYF
TRBJ2-7 | TRBV7-9 | CASSPSRVFGEQYF